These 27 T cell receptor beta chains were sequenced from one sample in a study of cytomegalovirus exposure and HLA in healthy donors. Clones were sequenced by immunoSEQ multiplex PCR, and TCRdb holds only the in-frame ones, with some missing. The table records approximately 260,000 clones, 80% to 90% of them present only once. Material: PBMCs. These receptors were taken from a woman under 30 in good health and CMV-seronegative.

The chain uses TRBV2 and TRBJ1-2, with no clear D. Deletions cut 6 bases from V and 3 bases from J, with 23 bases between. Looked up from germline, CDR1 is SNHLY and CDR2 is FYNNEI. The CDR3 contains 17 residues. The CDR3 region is CASSDPETVSEDYGYTF. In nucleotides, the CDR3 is TGTGCCAGCAGCGATCCAGAGACGGTATCCGAGGACTATGGCTACACCTTC.

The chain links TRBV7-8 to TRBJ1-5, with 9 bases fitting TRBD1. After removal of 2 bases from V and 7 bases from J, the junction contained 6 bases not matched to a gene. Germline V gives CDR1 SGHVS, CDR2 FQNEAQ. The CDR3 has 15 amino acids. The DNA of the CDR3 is TGTGCCAGCAGCTTAACGACAGGGGGAGGCCAGCCCCAGCATTTT. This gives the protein CASSLTTGGGQPQHF.

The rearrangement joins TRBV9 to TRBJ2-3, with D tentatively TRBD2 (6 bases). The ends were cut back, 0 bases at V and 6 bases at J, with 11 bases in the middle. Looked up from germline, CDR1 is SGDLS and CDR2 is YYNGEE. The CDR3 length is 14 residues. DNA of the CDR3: TGTGCCAGCAGCGTAGGGACCCGGGAGGATACGCAGTATTTT. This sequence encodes CASSVGTREDTQYF.

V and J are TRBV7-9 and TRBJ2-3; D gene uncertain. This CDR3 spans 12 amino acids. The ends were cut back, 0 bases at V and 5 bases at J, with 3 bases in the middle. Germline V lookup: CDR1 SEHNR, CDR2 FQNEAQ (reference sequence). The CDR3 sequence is CASSLALDTQYF. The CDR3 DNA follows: TGTGCCAGCAGCTTAGCCCTAGATACGCAGTATTTT.

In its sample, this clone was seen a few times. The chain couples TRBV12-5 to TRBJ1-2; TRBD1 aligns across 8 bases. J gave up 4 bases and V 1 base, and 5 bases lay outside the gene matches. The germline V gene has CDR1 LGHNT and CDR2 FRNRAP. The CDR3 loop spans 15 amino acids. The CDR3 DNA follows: TGTGCTAGTGGTTTGGCCCCCGGGACAGGCTATGGCTACACCTTC. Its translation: CASGLAPGTGYGYTF.

The DNA of the CDR3 is TGTGCCAGCGGGTGGGGGGGGAGAGGAAATGAGCAGTTCTTC. Translation gives CASGWGGRGNEQFF. The rearrangement uses TRBV25-1 and TRBJ2-1; 7 nucleotides align to TRBD2. With 8 bases clipped from V and 7 bases from J, the junction kept 11 bases outside the gene matches. Germline-derived CDR1 and CDR2 are MGHDK and SYGVNS. This CDR3 comprises 14 residues. The whole variable domain, remainder taken from reference TRBV25-1 and TRBJ2-1, is EADIYQTPRYLVIGTGKKITLECSQTMGHDKMYWYQQDPGMELHLIHYSYGVNSTEKGDLSSESTVSRIRTEHFPLTLESARPSHTSQYLCASGWGGRGNEQFFGPGTRLTVL.

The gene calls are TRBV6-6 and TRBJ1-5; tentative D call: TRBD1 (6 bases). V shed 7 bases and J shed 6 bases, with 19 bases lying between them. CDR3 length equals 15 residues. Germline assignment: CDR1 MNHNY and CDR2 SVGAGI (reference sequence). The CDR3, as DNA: TGTGCCAGCACTCAGGAGAGGGGGGGTGGTCAGCCCCAGCATTTT. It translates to CASTQERGGGQPQHF.

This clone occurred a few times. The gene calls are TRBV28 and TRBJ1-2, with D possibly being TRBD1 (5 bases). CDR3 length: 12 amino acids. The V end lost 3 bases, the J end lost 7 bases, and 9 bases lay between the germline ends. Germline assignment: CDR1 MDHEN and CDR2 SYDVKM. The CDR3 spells CASSLDTLGYTF. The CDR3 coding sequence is TGTGCCAGCAGTTTGGACACCCTTGGCTACACCTTC.

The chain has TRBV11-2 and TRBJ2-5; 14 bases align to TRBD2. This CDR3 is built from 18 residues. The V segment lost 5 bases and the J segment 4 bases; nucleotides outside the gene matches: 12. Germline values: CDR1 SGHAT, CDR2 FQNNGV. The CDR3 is CASSLRGGLAGVGETQYF. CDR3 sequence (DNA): TGTGCCAGCAGCCTAAGGGGGGGACTAGCGGGAGTCGGAGAGACCCAGTACTTC.

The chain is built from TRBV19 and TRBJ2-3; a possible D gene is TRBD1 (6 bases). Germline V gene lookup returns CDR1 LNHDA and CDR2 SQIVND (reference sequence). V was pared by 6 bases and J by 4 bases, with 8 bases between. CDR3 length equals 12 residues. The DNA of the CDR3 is TGTGCCAGTAGGGGGGCCGCAGATACGCAGTATTTT. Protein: CASRGAADTQYF.

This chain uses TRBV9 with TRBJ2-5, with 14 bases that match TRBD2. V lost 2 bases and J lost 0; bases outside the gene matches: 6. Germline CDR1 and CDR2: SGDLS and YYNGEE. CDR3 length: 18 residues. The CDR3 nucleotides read TGTGCCAGCAGCGTCCTGGGACTAGCGGGGGTGGACCAAGAGACCCAGTACTTC. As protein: CASSVLGLAGVDQETQYF.

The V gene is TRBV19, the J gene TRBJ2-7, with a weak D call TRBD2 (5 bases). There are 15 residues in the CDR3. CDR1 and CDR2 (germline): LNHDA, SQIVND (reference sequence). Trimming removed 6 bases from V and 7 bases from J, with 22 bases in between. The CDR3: CASSPLGGSPGEQYF. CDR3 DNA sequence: TGTGCCAGTAGCCCCCTAGGAGGCTCCCCGGGGGAGCAGTACTTC.

This CDR3 reads CASRLKTGLESSYEQYF. In DNA, the CDR3 is TGTGCCAGCAGGTTAAAAACAGGGCTTGAGAGCTCCTACGAGCAGTACTTC. V usage is TRBV27 and J usage is TRBJ2-7, with D perhaps TRBD1 (6 bases). The CDR3 loop spans 17 amino acids. Trimming removed 6 bases at V and 0 bases at J, with 21 bases between. CDR1 MNHEY and CDR2 SMNVEV come from the germline V gene (reference sequence).

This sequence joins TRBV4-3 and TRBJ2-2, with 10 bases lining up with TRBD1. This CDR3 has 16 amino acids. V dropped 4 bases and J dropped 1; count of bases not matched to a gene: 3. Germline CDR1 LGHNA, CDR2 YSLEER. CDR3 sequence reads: CASSRGTGENTGELFF. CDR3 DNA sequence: TGCGCCAGCAGCCGGGGGACAGGGGAGAACACCGGGGAGCTGTTTTTT.

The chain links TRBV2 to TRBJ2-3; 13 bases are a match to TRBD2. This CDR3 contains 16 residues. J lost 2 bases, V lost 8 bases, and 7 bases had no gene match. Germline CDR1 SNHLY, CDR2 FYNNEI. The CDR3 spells CASRGTSGAPTDTQYF. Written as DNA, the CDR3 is TGTGCCAGCCGGGGGACTAGCGGGGCTCCCACAGATACGCAGTATTTT.

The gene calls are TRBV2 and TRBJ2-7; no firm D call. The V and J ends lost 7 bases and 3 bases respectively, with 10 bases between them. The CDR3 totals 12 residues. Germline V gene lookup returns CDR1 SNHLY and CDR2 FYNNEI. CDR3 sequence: CASTRQNYEQYF. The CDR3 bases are TGTGCCAGCACCCGCCAGAACTACGAGCAGTACTTC.

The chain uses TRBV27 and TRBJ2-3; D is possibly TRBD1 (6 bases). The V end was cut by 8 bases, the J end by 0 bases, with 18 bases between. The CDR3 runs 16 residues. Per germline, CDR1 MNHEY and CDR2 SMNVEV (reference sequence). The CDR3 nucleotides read TGTGCCAGCCAGAGATACAGGGTTTTAAGCACAGATACGCAGTATTTT. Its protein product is CASQRYRVLSTDTQYF.

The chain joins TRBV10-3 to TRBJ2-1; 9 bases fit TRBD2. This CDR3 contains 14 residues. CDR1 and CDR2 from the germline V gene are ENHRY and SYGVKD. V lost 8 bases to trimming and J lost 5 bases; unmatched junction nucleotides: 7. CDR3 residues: CAIRKAGGNNEQFF. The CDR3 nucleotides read TGTGCCATCCGAAAAGCGGGAGGCAACAATGAGCAGTTCTTC.

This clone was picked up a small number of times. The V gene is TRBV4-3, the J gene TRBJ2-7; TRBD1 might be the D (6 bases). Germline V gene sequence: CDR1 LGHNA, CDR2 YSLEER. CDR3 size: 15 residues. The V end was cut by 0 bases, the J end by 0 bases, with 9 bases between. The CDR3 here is CASSQDPGDSYEQYF. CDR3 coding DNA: TGCGCCAGCAGCCAAGACCCAGGGGACTCCTACGAGCAGTACTTC.

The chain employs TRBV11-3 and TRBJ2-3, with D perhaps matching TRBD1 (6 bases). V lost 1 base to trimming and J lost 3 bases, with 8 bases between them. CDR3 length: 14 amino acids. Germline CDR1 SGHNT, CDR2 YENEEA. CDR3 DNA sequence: TGTGCCAGCAGCTTAGTCAGGGGAACAGATACGCAGTATTTT. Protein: CASSLVRGTDTQYF.

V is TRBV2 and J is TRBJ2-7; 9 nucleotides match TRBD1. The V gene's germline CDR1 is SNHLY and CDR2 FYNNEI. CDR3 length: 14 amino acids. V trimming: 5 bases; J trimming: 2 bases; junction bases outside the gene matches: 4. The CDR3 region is CASSPGQGTYEQYF. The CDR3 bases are TGTGCCAGCAGTCCGGGACAGGGTACCTACGAGCAGTACTTC.

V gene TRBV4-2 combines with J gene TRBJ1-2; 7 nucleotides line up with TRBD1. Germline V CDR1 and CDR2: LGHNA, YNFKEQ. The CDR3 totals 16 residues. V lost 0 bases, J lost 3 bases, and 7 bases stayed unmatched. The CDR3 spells CASSQDLQGDYYGYTF. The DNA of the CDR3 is TGTGCCAGCAGCCAAGATCTGCAGGGGGACTACTATGGCTACACCTTC.

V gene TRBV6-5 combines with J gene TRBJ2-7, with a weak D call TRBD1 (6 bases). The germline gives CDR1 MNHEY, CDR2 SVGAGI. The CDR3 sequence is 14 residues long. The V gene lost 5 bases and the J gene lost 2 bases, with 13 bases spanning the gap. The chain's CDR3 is CASSKLTGAYEQYF. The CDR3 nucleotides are TGTGCCAGCAGTAAATTGACAGGAGCCTACGAGCAGTACTTC.

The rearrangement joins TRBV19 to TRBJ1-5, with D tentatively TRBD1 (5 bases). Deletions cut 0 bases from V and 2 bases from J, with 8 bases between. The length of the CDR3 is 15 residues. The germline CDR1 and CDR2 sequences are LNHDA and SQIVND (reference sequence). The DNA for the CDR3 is TGTGCCAGTAGTATAGAAGGGGTAGGCAATCAGCCCCAGCATTTT. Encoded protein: CASSIEGVGNQPQHF.

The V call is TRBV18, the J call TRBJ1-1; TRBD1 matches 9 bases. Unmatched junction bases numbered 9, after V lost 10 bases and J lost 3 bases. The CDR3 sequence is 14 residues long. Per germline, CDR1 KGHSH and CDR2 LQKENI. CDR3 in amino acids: CATTGGPSDTEAFF. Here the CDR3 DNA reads TGTGCCACCACAGGGGGCCCATCGGACACTGAAGCTTTCTTT.

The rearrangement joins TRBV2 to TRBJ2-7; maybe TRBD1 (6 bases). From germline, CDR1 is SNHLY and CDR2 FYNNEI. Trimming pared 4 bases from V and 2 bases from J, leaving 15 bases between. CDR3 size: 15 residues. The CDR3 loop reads CASSASGTQTYEQYF. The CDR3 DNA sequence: TGTGCCAGCAGTGCCTCCGGGACACAGACCTACGAGCAGTACTTC. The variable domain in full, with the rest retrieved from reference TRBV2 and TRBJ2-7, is EPEVTQTPSHQVTQMGQEVILRCVPISNHLYFYWYRQILGQKVEFLVSFYNNEISEKSEIFDDQFSVERPDGSNFTLKIRSTKLEDSAMYFCASSASGTQTYEQYFGPGTRLTVT.

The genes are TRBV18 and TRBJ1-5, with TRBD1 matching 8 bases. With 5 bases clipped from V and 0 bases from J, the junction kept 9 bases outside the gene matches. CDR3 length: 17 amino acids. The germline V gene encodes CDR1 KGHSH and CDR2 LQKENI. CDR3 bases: TGTGCCAGCTCATCCTCTGCAGGGGGCTATAGCAATCAGCCCCAGCATTTT. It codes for CASSSSAGGYSNQPQHF.